The clone carrying this TCR beta chain was detected a few times. Its target is not known. This specimen belongs to a study of T-cell reconstitution after alpha-beta-depleted transplantation in children. This sample's TCRbeta library carried unique molecular identifier barcodes. A single record per CDR3 protein comes from TCRdb applying MiXCR to the PCR reads. The sample consists of hundreds of thousands of distinct CDR3 sequences, 10% to 15% of them appearing once. General observations from the study: Reported findings indicate that, about two months after transplant, alpha-beta T cells came from several hundred expanded clones, which were derived from non-depleted graft cells. Several patients had high TCRbeta diversity at day 60; it came from surviving recipient T cells and thymic progenitors.

The receptor comes from a male patient between 5 and 17 years old who had a stem cell transplant for acute myeloid leukemia, so the T cells may come from the graft donor. The specimen comprised PBMCs, mostly from graft donor cells, sampled 360 days after TCRalphabeta/CD19-depleted stem cell transplant.

The CDR3 bases are TGTGCCAGCAGCTTAACTTCGGTTGGGGGACAGGGAGGCCGTATCTACAATGAGCAGTTCTTC. Amino acid sequence: CASSLTSVGGQGGRIYNEQFF. The chain employs TRBV7-3 and TRBJ2-1; 9 nucleotides agree with TRBD1. Trimming removed 0 bases from V and 3 bases from J; junction bases left unmatched: 18. The CDR3 contains 21 residues. The germline V gene has CDR1 SGHTA and CDR2 FQGTGA.